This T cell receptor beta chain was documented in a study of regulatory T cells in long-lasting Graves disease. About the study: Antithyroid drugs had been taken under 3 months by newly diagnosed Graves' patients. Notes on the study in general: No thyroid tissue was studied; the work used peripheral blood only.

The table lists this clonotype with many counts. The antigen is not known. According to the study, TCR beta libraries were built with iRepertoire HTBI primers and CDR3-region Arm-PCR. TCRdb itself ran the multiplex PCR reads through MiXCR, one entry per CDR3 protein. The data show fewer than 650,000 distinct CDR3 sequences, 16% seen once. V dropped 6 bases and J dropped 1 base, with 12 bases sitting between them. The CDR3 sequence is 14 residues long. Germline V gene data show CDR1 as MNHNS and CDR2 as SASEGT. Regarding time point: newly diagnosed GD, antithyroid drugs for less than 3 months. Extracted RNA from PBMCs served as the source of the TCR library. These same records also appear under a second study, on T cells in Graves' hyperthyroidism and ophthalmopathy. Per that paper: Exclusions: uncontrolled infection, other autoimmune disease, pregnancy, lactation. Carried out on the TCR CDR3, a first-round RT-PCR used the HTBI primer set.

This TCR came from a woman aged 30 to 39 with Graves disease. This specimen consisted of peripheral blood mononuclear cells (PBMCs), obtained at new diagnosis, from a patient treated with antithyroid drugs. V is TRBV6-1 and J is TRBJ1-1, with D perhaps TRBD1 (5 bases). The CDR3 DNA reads TGTGCCAGCAGCCAAGGGACGGCGAACACTGAAGCTTTCTTT. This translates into CASSQGTANTEAFF.